This T cell receptor (beta chain) stems from a study of T cells in localized non-small cell lung cancer. Study outcomes and limitations: Uninvolved adjacent lung had more T cell clonality than any other tissue, topping tumor. Adjacent lung held a median around 60 of the top 100 tumor clones. Overall survival was longer when the density of T cells in the blood was higher. Sequencing was restricted to one tumor region; therefore, heterogeneity remains possible.

As to this clone: Its cognate antigen is unknown.

Germline-derived CDR1 and CDR2 are SGDLS and YYNGEE. This CDR3 is built from 12 residues. Germline trimming cut 4 bases from V and 7 bases from J; bases unmatched to any gene: 4. Only in-frame clones appear in the TCRdb table, and some are missing; sequencing was by immunoSEQ multiplex PCR. The sample lists approximately 28,000 clones, 80% to 95% seen once, with roughly 28% in the top ten. The chain is built from TRBV9 and TRBJ1-2; 7 bases are shared with TRBD1. This material consisted of peripheral blood, taken before any cancer treatment. The origin of this receptor is an older female donor with stage I lung adenocarcinoma. The CDR3, as DNA: TGTGCCAGCAGCCCAGGGGGAGGTGGCTACACCTTC. Translation: CASSPGGGGYTF.